These 11 T cell receptor beta chains came from one sample sequenced in a study of CD4 T cells in relation to SARS-CoV-2 and coronaviruses. No antigen has been assigned to these receptors. Data came from immunoSEQ multiplex PCR; TCRdb stores just in-frame clones and leaves some out. Altogether 15,000 to 20,000 clones are present, 65% to 75% being singletons, with the ten largest covering approximately 30%. Unexposed donor CD4+ T cells date from about 2010-2019, before the COVID-19 pandemic. After ten to eleven days of culture, CD4+ T cells were isolated. The source material was CD4+ T cells from PBMCs, cultured in vitro. The source of these receptors is a human donor in good health.

The chain combines TRBV5-1 with TRBJ2-1; 8 nucleotides align to TRBD2. The CDR3 is 16 residues long. Germline V gene lookup returns CDR1 SGHRS and CDR2 YFSETQ. V lost 4 bases, J lost 3 bases, and 9 bases stayed unmatched. The DNA of the CDR3 is TGCGCCAGCAGCCGGTCTAGCGGGTTGAGCTACAATGAGCAGTTCTTC. It codes for CASSRSSGLSYNEQFF.

This chain links TRBV3-1 (or the pseudogene TRBV3-2) with TRBJ2-4; D gene uncertain. Per the germline V gene, CDR1 is LGHDT and CDR2 is YNNKEL (reference sequence). This CDR3 is built from 15 residues. V lost 4 bases and J 0 bases, leaving 10 bases between the germline ends. The DNA for the CDR3 is TGTGCCAGCAGCCCCTCGTCGATAGCCAAAAACATTCAGTACTTC. Translation gives CASSPSSIAKNIQYF.

This clone was seen a handful of times. The chain joins TRBV19 to TRBJ2-2, with D possibly matching TRBD2 (6 bases). From germline, CDR1 is LNHDA and CDR2 SQIVND (reference sequence). The V and J ends lost 5 bases and 6 bases respectively, with 22 bases between them. The CDR3 has 17 amino acids. CDR3 DNA sequence: TGTGCCAGTAGTCCTGCTCAACTAGCCACAATGGCCGGGGAGCTGTTTTTT. As protein: CASSPAQLATMAGELFF.

The chain is built from TRBV20-1 and TRBJ2-6; no reliable D call. This CDR3 is 14 amino acids long. V shed 3 bases and J shed 6 bases, with 12 bases lying between them. The V gene's germline CDR1 is DFQATT and CDR2 SNEGSKA (reference sequence). The CDR3 region has the DNA TGCAGTGCTAGTACCGTTCTGGAGGCCAACGTCCTGACTTTC. It encodes CSASTVLEANVLTF.

The genes are TRBV10-3 and TRBJ2-7, with a weak D call TRBD2 (5 bases). This CDR3 is built from 14 residues. V gave up 3 bases and J gave up 0 bases, with 9 bases separating them. CDR1 is ENHRY and CDR2 is SYGVKD in the germline V gene. Here the CDR3 reads CAISEAALSYEQYF. DNA for the CDR3: TGTGCCATCAGTGAAGCGGCCCTCTCCTACGAGCAGTACTTC.

The chain joins TRBV30 to TRBJ2-7; D might be TRBD1 (6 bases). With 5 bases removed from V and 4 bases from J, the gap between germline ends came to 18 bases. The CDR3 has 14 amino acids. Germline V CDR1 and CDR2: GTSNPN, SVGIG (reference sequence). CDR3 sequence reads: CAWDPGHPPYEQYF. Written as DNA, the CDR3 is TGTGCCTGGGACCCGGGACATCCCCCGTACGAGCAGTACTTC.

This chain connects TRBV3-1 (or the pseudogene TRBV3-2) to TRBJ2-1; 10 bases match TRBD2. Germline V gene lookup returns CDR1 LGHDT and CDR2 YNNKEL (reference sequence). The CDR3 covers 15 residues. Unmatched junction bases numbered 2, after V lost 3 bases and J lost 3 bases. DNA for the CDR3: TGTGCCAGCAGCCATACTAGCGGGGTCTACAATGAGCAGTTCTTC. It yields the protein CASSHTSGVYNEQFF.

This chain joins TRBV10-1 and TRBJ2-2; D gene unclear. The germline V gene has CDR1 WNHNN and CDR2 SYGVQD (reference sequence). Trimming took 6 bases from V and 0 from J, leaving 11 bases between them. The CDR3 consists of 15 residues. CDR3 loop: CASSPGRTNTGELFF. Written as DNA, the CDR3 is TGCGCCAGCAGCCCAGGAAGGACGAACACCGGGGAGCTGTTTTTT.

The chain is built from TRBV7-2 and TRBJ2-2; unclear D gene. The CDR3 totals 15 residues. Looked up from germline, CDR1 is SGHTA and CDR2 is FQGNSA. V lost 2 bases to trimming and J lost 1 base, with 8 bases between them. DNA for the CDR3: TGTGCCAGCAGCTTACAGTCGGGGAACACCGGGGAGCTGTTTTTT. Its translation: CASSLQSGNTGELFF.

By sample fraction, this clone is medium-sized. The chain couples TRBV18 to TRBJ2-2; 8 nucleotides agree with TRBD1. The CDR3 contains 15 residues. CDR1 is KGHSH, CDR2 LQKENI, per germline. Trimming removed 3 bases from V and 5 bases from J; junction bases left unmatched: 5. The CDR3 spells CASSPGQAVTGELFF. The CDR3 coding sequence is TGTGCCAGCTCACCGGGACAGGCCGTTACCGGGGAGCTGTTTTTT.

This clone was picked up a small number of times. CDR3 nucleotides: TGTGCCAGTAGTAAGCACAGGGATGAAGCTTTCTTT. Protein: CASSKHRDEAFF. The V and J genes are TRBV19 and TRBJ1-1, with a weak D call TRBD1 (6 bases). The CDR3 totals 12 residues. V shed 4 bases and J shed 7 bases, with 10 bases lying between them. Per germline, CDR1 LNHDA and CDR2 SQIVND (reference sequence).